The 3 T cell receptor beta chains in this list originate from one sample, sequenced in a study of blood T cell repertoires in COVID-19. Assay used: immunoSEQ multiplex PCR; TCRdb lists only in-frame clones, some missing. In the table there are approximately 94,000 clones, 80% of which are singletons. Sequencing was done on a sample of peripheral blood. These receptors were collected from a woman in her 70s with acute or convalescent COVID-19.

This chain connects TRBV7-2 to TRBJ2-1, with TRBD1 identical over 7 bases. CDR3 size: 12 residues. Germline V gene data show CDR1 as SGHTA and CDR2 as FQGNSA. After removal of 3 bases from V and 12 bases from J, the junction contained 5 bases not matched to a gene. CDR3: CASSFSTGSQFF. The DNA for the CDR3 is TGTGCCAGCAGCTTTTCGACAGGGTCGCAGTTCTTC.

Only one count was recorded for this clone. CDR3 protein: CASSQERTVMNTEAFF. CDR3 DNA sequence: TGCGCCAGCAGCCAAGAACGGACAGTGATGAACACTGAAGCTTTCTTT. The chain joins TRBV4-3 to TRBJ1-1, with a tentative D call TRBD1 (6 bases). From germline, CDR1 is LGHNA and CDR2 YSLEER. V was cut by 0 bases and J by 0 bases, with 11 bases left in between. This CDR3 contains 16 residues.

This rearrangement joins TRBV7-9 to TRBJ1-5; 9 bases match TRBD1. The length of the CDR3 is 16 residues. CDR1 is SEHNR and CDR2 is FQNEAQ in the germline V gene (reference sequence). Trimming at V came to 2 bases and at J to 3 bases, leaving 5 bases not matched to a gene. The CDR3 loop is CASSLSGQGNNQPQHF. In DNA form, the CDR3 reads TGTGCCAGCAGCTTATCGGGACAGGGAAACAATCAGCCCCAGCATTTT.